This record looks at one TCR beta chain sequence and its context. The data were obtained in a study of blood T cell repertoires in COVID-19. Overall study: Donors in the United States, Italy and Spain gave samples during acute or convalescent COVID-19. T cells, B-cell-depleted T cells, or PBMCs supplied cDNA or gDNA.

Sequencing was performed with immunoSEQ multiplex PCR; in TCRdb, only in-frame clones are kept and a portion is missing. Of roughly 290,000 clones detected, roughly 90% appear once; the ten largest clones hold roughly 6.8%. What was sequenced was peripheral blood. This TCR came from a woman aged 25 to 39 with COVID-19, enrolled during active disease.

DNA for the CDR3: TGTGCCATCAGTGAGTCTAGCGGGAGGGCCAATGAGCAGTTCTTC. The encoded protein is CAISESSGRANEQFF. This chain connects TRBV10-3 to TRBJ2-1; 11 bases agree with TRBD2. This CDR3 spans 15 amino acids. With 0 bases clipped from V and 6 bases from J, the junction kept 1 base outside the gene matches. The germline V gene encodes CDR1 ENHRY and CDR2 SYGVKD.